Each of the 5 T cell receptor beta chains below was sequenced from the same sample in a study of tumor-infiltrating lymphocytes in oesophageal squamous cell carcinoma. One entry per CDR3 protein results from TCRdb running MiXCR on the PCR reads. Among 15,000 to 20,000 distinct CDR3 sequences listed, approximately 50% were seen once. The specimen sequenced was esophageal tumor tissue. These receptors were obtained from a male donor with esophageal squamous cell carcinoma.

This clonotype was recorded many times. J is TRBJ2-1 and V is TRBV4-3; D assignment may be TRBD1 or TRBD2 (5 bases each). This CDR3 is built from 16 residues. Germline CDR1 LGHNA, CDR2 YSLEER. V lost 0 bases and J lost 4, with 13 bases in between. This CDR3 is CASSQDVRGGYNEQFF. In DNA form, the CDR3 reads TGCGCCAGCAGCCAAGATGTTAGGGGCGGGTACAATGAGCAGTTCTTC.

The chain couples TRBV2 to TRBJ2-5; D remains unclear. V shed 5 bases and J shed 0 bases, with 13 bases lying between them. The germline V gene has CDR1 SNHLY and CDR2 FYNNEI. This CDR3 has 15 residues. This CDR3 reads CASSTNKGHQETQYF. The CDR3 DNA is TGTGCCAGCAGTACCAACAAAGGACACCAAGAGACCCAGTACTTC.

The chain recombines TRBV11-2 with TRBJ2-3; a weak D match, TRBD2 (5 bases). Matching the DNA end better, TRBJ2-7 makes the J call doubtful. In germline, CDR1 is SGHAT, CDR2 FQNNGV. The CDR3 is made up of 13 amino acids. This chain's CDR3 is CASSLDERLGQYF. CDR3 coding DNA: TGTGCCAGCAGCTTAGATGAGCGGTTGGGGCAGTACTTC.

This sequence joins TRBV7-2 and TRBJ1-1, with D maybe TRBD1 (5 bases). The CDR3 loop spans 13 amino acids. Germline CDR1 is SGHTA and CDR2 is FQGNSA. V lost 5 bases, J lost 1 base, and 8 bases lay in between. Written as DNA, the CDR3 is TGTGCCAGCAGCCCTCAGGGGAACACTGAAGCTTTCTTT. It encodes CASSPQGNTEAFF.

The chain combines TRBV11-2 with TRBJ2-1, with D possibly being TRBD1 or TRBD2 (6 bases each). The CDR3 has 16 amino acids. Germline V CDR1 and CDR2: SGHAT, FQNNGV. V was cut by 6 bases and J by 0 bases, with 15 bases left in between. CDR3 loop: CASSPAGGSSYNEQFF. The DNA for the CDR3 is TGTGCCAGCAGTCCCGCCGGGGGCAGCTCCTACAATGAGCAGTTCTTC.